This T cell receptor (beta chain) stems from a study of persistence of HIV-infected CD4 T cells. The immunoSEQ assay was version 4, run in survey mode. Clones were sequenced by immunoSEQ multiplex PCR, and TCRdb holds only the in-frame ones, with some missing. This sample has roughly 14,000 clones, with approximately 71% found just once. Study-wide findings and caveats: Degenerate expanded CDR3beta sequences were enriched among CMV- and Gag-responding cells.

Stimulation used 9 to 10 ug/mL lysate from CMV-infected fibroblasts. CD4+ T cells upregulating both CD40 ligand and CD69 were sorted as responding cells. Suppressive ART was started during chronic HIV-1 infection in these adults. This CDR3 has 11 residues. V was trimmed by 10 bases and J by 5 bases, leaving 9 bases between them. The germline CDR1 and CDR2 sequences are MNHEY and SVGAGI. Turning to this clone: The antigen remains undetermined.

This clonotype was obtained from an adult man with HIV who was CMV-seropositive. Source: CD4+ T cells sorted from PBMCs after roughly 18-hour stimulation, taken from a patient who received antiretroviral therapy. The chain has TRBV6-5 and TRBJ1-5, with D possibly being TRBD1 (6 bases). The CDR3 protein is CATNRDQPQHF. The CDR3 DNA is TGTGCCACAAACAGGGATCAGCCCCAGCATTTT.